This is a list of T cell receptor beta chains from one sample in a study of early T cells in non-severe SARS-CoV-2 infection. TCRdb processed the 5' RACE reads anew with MiXCR; each CDR3 protein has one entry. The sample holds tens of thousands of distinct CDR3 sequences; around 5.6% are singletons and the top ten take 6% to 7%. Sequenced sample: whole blood. These receptors were obtained from an adult who was a healthcare worker with PCR-confirmed SARS-CoV-2 infection or an uninfected control (not recorded which). The conserved cysteine and the conserved F or W are not part of the CDR3 here. Each record gives: V gene, CDR3 protein.

V gene: TRBV7-8; CDR3 protein: ASSPTGSGNQPQH
V gene: TRBV19; CDR3 protein: ASSISMGTALTDTQY
V gene: TRBV9; CDR3 protein: ASSVAARTEAF
V gene: TRBV5-1; CDR3 protein: ASSFSAGNTEAF
V gene: TRBV27; CDR3 protein: ASSFISVPDTGELF
V gene: TRBV6-2/TRBV6-3; CDR3 protein: ASSRDGVVSEAF
V gene: TRBV7-3; CDR3 protein: ASSFRDGGSYEQY
V gene: TRBV6-4; CDR3 protein: ASSDSREATDTQY
V gene: TRBV5-1; CDR3 protein: ASSMADTQY
V gene: TRBV19; CDR3 protein: ASSPGGNTEAF
V gene: TRBV24-1; CDR3 protein: ATSDGGKGAYGYT
V gene: TRBV6-2/TRBV6-3; CDR3 protein: ASSYSDRAVAYEQY
V gene: TRBV19; CDR3 protein: ASQGLAGARLIREQF
V gene: TRBV12-3/TRBV12-4; CDR3 protein: ASSPDPAGTHEQF
V gene: TRBV6-5; CDR3 protein: ASSYSPLPAYGYT
V gene: TRBV12-3/TRBV12-4; CDR3 protein: ASSSTARETQY
V gene: TRBV20-1; CDR3 protein: SARVVAADTQY
V gene: TRBV19; CDR3 protein: ASSPRASYEQY
V gene: TRBV6-5; CDR3 protein: ASSSVALDSGANVLT
V gene: TRBV11-1; CDR3 protein: ASARGVNQPQH
V gene: TRBV19; CDR3 protein: ASQVGDYSNQPQH
V gene: TRBV7-2; CDR3 protein: ASSPNAPGPNTEAF
V gene: TRBV5-1; CDR3 protein: ASSWGRQDTEAF
V gene: TRBV20-1; CDR3 protein: SAPSRRTEAF
V gene: TRBV29-1; CDR3 protein: SGKAGGPQNEQF
V gene: TRBV7-2; CDR3 protein: ASSLDGRNTGELF
V gene: TRBV7-2; CDR3 protein: ASSLLPSWQETQY
V gene: TRBV20-1; CDR3 protein: SARDPEGETQY
V gene: TRBV6-1; CDR3 protein: ASFSRGLAVTDTRY
V gene: TRBV5-1; CDR3 protein: ASSLPGGAETQY
V gene: TRBV19; CDR3 protein: ASSISGRGDEKLF
V gene: TRBV6-1; CDR3 protein: ASSQYGQNSNQPQH
V gene: TRBV27; CDR3 protein: ASSGMGHAEAF
V gene: TRBV20-1; CDR3 protein: SASSNEQY
V gene: TRBV6-4; CDR3 protein: ASSEGTSGSHEQY
V gene: TRBV4-3; CDR3 protein: ASSQEVGQINQPQH
V gene: TRBV11-3; CDR3 protein: ASSRGGGYEQF
V gene: TRBV29-1; CDR3 protein: SCGQGPNQPQH
V gene: TRBV9; CDR3 protein: ASSAGPAGFNYGYT
V gene: TRBV5-4; CDR3 protein: ASSSRTGRIYSPLH
V gene: TRBV2; CDR3 protein: ASGTSNQPQH
V gene: TRBV11-2; CDR3 protein: ASTPRTAVVRQY
V gene: TRBV5-1; CDR3 protein: ASSYGQGKDSEQY
V gene: TRBV29-1; CDR3 protein: SFMGLAAYEQY